The sequence of this T cell receptor beta chain was determined in a study of CD8 T cells in ankylosing spondylitis. TCRdb analysed the 5' RACE reads with MiXCR anew, one entry per CDR3 protein. The sample has more than 20,000 distinct CDR3 sequences; over 10% are singletons. This clonotype appeared many times. This CDR3 region has 15 residues. V shed 3 bases and J shed 0 bases, with 9 bases lying between them. Germline V gene lookup returns CDR1 MDHEN and CDR2 SYDVKM. This sequence was found in a male donor with ankylosing spondylitis or in good health (not recorded which). The chain carries TRBV28 and TRBJ1-5; D gene unclear. Sequencing was performed on blood. The CDR3 reads CASSFNLNSNQPQHF. CDR3 DNA sequence: TGTGCCAGCAGTTTCAATCTGAATAGCAATCAGCCCCAGCATTTT.